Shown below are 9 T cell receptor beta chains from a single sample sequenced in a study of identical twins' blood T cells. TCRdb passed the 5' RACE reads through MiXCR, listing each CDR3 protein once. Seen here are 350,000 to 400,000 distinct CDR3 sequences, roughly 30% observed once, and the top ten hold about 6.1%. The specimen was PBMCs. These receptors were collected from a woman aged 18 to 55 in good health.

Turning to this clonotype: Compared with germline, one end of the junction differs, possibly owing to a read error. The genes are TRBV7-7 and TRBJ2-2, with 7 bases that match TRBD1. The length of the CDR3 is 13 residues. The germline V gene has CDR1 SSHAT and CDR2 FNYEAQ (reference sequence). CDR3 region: CASSVQGTGELFF. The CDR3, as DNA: TGTGCTAGCAGCGTACAGGGGACCGGGGAGCTGTTTTTT.

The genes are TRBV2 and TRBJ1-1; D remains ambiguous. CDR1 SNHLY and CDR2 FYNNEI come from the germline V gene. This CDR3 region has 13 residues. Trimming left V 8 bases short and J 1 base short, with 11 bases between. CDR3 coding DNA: TGTGCCAGCGACGACGAGCGGAACACTGAAGCTTTCTTT. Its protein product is CASDDERNTEAFF.

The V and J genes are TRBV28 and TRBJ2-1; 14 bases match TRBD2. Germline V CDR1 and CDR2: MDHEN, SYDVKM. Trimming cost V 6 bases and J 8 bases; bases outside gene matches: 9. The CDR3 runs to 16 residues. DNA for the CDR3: TGTGCCAGCAGCGCCGGGACTAGCGGGAGTGCGTATGAGCAGTTCTTC. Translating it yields CASSAGTSGSAYEQFF.

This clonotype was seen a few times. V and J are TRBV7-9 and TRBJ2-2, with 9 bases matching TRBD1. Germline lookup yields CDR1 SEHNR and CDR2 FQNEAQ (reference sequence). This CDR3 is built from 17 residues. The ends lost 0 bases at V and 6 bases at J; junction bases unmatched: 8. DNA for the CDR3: TGTGCCAGCAGCTTAGCTGGGACAGGGCGAAAATCCGGGGAGCTGTTTTTT. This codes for CASSLAGTGRKSGELFF.

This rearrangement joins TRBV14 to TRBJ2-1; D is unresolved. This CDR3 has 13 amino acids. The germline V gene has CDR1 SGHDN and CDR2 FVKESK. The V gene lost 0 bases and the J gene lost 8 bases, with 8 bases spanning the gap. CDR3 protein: CASSQEFWDEQFF. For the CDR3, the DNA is TGTGCCAGCAGCCAAGAGTTCTGGGATGAGCAGTTCTTC.

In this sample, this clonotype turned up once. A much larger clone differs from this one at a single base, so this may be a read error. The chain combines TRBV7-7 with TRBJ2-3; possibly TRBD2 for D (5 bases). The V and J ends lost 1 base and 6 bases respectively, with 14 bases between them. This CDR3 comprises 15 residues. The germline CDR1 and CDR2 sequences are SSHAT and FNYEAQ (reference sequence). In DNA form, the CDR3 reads TGTGCCAGCAGCTTAGTGAGTGGACTCGGGGATACGCAGTATTTT. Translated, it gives CASSLVSGLGDTQYF.

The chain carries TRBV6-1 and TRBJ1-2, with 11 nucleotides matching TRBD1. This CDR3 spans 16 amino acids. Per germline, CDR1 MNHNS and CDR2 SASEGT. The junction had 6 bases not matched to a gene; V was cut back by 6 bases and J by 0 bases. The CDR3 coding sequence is TGTGCCAGCAGGGACAGGGGGCGATCCCCTAACTATGGCTACACCTTC. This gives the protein CASRDRGRSPNYGYTF.

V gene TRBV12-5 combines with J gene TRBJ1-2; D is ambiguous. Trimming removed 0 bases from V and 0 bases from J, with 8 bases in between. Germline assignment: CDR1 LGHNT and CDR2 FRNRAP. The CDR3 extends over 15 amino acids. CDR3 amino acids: CASGLVGSANYGYTF. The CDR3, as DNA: TGTGCTAGTGGTTTGGTCGGGTCAGCTAACTATGGCTACACCTTC.

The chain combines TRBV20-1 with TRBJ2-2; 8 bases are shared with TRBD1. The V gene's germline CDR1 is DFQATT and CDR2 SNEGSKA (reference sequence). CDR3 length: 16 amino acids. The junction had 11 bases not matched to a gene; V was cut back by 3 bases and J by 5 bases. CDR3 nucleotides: TGCAGTGCTAGGAACCCCGGGACAGGCGGGACCGGGGAGCTGTTTTTT. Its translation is CSARNPGTGGTGELFF.